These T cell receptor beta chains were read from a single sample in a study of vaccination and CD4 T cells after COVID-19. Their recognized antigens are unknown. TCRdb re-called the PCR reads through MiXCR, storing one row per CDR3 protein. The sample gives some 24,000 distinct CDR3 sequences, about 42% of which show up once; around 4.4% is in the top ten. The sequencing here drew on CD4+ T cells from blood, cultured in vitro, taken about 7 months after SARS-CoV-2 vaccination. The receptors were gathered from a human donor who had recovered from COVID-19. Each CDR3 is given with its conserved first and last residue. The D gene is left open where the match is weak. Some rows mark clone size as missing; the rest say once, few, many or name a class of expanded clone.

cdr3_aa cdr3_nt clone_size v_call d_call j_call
CASSFRVAGVDEQFF TGCGCCAGCAGCTTTCGGGTAGCGGGGGTCGATGAGCAGTTCTTC once TRBV5-1 TRBD2 TRBJ2-1
CSARGNPGQGSGNTIYF TGCAGTGCTAGAGGTAACCCGGGACAGGGTTCTGGAAACACCATATATTTT . TRBV20-1 TRBD1 TRBJ1-3
CATSDFGQGAHEQFF TGTGCCACCAGTGATTTTGGACAGGGGGCCCATGAGCAGTTCTTC . TRBV24-1 TRBD1 TRBJ2-1
CASSSLSNWGLADTQYF TGTGCCAGCAGCTCGCTATCAAATTGGGGGTTGGCAGATACGCAGTATTTT . TRBV7-9 . TRBJ2-3
CATSDRDRGVSPLHF TGTGCCACCAGCGACCGGGACAGGGGCGTTTCACCCCTCCACTTT medium-sized TRBV15 TRBD1 TRBJ1-6
CASSSRGALGQYF TGTGCCAGCAGTTCCCGAGGGGCTCTCGGGCAGTACTTC few TRBV7-2 . TRBJ2-7
CAREFRGARDTGELFF TGTGCCAGGGAGTTCCGGGGGGCGAGAGACACCGGGGAGCTGTTTTTT once TRBV27 . TRBJ2-2
CATLEGDRSIQYF TGTGCCACCCTTGAAGGAGACCGCTCCATTCAGTACTTC . TRBV28 . TRBJ2-4
CASRVRLGADTQYF TGTGCCAGCAGGGTTAGACTAGGGGCAGATACGCAGTATTTT few TRBV11-3 . TRBJ2-3
CSARVLASGRFEQFF TGCAGTGCTAGAGTACTGGCTAGCGGGAGATTTGAGCAGTTCTTC . TRBV20-1 TRBD2 TRBJ2-1
CASSQGGKTQYF TGTGCCAGCAGTCAAGGGGGAAAGACCCAGTACTTC . TRBV2 . TRBJ2-5
CASRGGTVNQPQHF TGTGCCAGCAGAGGAGGGACAGTCAATCAGCCCCAGCATTTT few TRBV6-1 TRBD1 TRBJ1-5
CASRRDAFPGELFF TGTGCCAGCAGGCGGGACGCGTTTCCCGGGGAGCTGTTTTTT . TRBV6-1 . TRBJ2-2
CATSDLLGGGETQYF TGTGCCACCAGTGATTTGCTGGGTGGAGGGGAGACCCAGTACTTC few TRBV24-1 . TRBJ2-5
CASTLQETRGPNYGYTF TGCGCCAGCACGCTTCAGGAGACACGGGGTCCGAACTATGGCTACACCTTC few TRBV10-1 . TRBJ1-2
CASSATPGAGELFF TGTGCCAGCAGCGCGACCCCCGGGGCCGGGGAGCTGTTTTTT few TRBV7-6 . TRBJ2-2
CSAKWRGEVETQYF TGCAGTGCTAAATGGAGGGGAGAAGTGGAGACCCAGTACTTC . TRBV20-1 . TRBJ2-5
CSAREDTYSYEQYF TGCAGTGCTAGAGAGGACACCTATTCCTACGAGCAGTACTTC . TRBV20-1 . TRBJ2-7